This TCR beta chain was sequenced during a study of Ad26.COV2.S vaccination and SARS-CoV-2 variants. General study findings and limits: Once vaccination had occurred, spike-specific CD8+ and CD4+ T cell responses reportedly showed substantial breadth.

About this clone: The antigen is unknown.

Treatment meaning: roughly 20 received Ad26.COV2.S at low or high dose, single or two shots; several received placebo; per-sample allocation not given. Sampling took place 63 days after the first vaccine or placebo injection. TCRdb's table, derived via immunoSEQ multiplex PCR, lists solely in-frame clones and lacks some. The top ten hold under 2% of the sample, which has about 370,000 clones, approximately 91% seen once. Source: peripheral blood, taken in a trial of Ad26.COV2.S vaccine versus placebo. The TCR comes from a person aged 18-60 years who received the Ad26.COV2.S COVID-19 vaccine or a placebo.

The CDR3 sequence: CASSRGLAGRTGELFF. The CDR3 DNA is TGTGCCAGCAGCCGGGGACTAGCGGGAAGAACCGGGGAGCTGTTTTTT. This chain links TRBV3-1 (or the pseudogene TRBV3-2) with TRBJ2-2; TRBD2 agrees at 13 bases. Trimming removed 4 bases from V and 5 bases from J; junction bases left unmatched: 4. Germline V CDR1 and CDR2: LGHDT, YNNKEL (reference sequence). The CDR3 has 16 residues.